This T cell receptor beta chain stems from a study of cytomegalovirus exposure and HLA in healthy donors. Study observations and caveats: Only CMV serostatus was available as immune exposure information. Later on, an analysis showed TCR association rates differing by HLA locus, with DRB1 the most and HLA-C the fewest.

In regard to this clone: Its antigen remains unidentified.

PCR employed 60 Vbeta and 13 Jbeta primers. The data were produced by immunoSEQ multiplex PCR, yet TCRdb's version contains in-frame clones alone and is incomplete. The table records under 200,000 clones, 87% of them present only once. Trimming cost V 6 bases and J 3 bases; bases outside gene matches: 7. The CDR3 sequence is 15 residues long. In germline, CDR1 is MDHEN, CDR2 SYDVKM. The chain recombines TRBV28 with TRBJ1-5; the match to TRBD1 covers 8 bases. Sequencing input: PBMCs. This clonotype was sampled from a boy aged 2 to 10 in good health and CMV-seronegative. CDR3 loop: CASRGGTGFNQPQHF. The CDR3 bases are TGTGCCAGCAGGGGTGGGACAGGATTCAATCAGCCCCAGCATTTT.